The text below deals with one T cell receptor beta chain. No antigen is known for it. The CDR3 runs to 14 residues. Trimming removed 5 bases from V and 3 bases from J; junction bases left unmatched: 7. TCRdb recomputed calls from the 5' RACE reads with MiXCR, one row per CDR3 protein. The repertoire holds about 140,000 distinct CDR3 sequences, with about 19% as singletons. These data are taken from a study of T-cell memory formation after mild COVID-19. Study observations and caveats: Day 15 to 85 contracting clones showed balanced CD4/CD8; day 15 to 37 expanders favored CD4+.

This receptor was identified in an adult woman who had mild COVID-19 (a few samples of this study predate the infection). Cell type and time point are not known. The chain combines TRBV12-3 or TRBV12-4 with TRBJ2-7; 7 nucleotides match TRBD2. The specimen sequenced was PBMCs or a T cell subset sorted from them (not recorded which). The CDR3 nucleotides are TGTGCCAGCAGTGGGAGGGGACTCAGCTACGAGCAGTACTTC. This encodes CASSGRGLSYEQYF.